This TCR beta chain was retrieved from a study of cytomegalovirus exposure and HLA in healthy donors. The wider study: A later analysis reported the same platform for the roughly 120 validation repertoires and the roughly 630 first-cohort repertoires.

The assay was immunoSEQ multiplex PCR, and TCRdb's table has in-frame clones only and misses some. Here the sample spans 200,000 or so clones, around 86% being singletons. This clone was seen more than once but under ten times. What it binds is not known. Findings of the study overall: The study designated roughly 150 TCR beta chains cytomegalovirus-associated. It was found in a later analysis that first-cohort TCR clusters tended to co-occur in the 120 validation repertoires.

Germline CDR1 is SNHLY and CDR2 is FYNNEI. With 4 bases removed from V and 0 bases from J, the gap between germline ends came to 12 bases. This CDR3 comprises 15 residues. The receptor was derived from a woman between 18 and 29 years old in good health and CMV-seropositive. Source material: PBMCs. The V gene is TRBV2, the J gene TRBJ1-1; D might be TRBD1 (6 bases). The CDR3 is CASSARRTVNTEAFF. For the CDR3, the DNA is TGTGCCAGCAGTGCCCGCCGGACAGTGAACACTGAAGCTTTCTTT. Drawing the rest from reference TRBV2 and TRBJ1-1, the complete variable domain is EPEVTQTPSHQVTQMGQEVILRCVPISNHLYFYWYRQILGQKVEFLVSFYNNEISEKSEIFDDQFSVERPDGSNFTLKIRSTKLEDSAMYFCASSARRTVNTEAFFGQGTRLTVV.